This T cell receptor beta chain stems from a study of shared clonotypes between healthy human individuals. Trimming cost V 4 bases and J 4 bases; bases outside gene matches: 8. The CDR3 consists of 17 residues. Germline values: CDR1 MGHRA, CDR2 YSYEKL. The data were produced by immunoSEQ multiplex PCR, yet TCRdb's version contains in-frame clones alone and is incomplete. Of approximately 2,300,000 clones detected, around 92% appear once; the ten largest clones hold about 0.41%. The TCR originated in a man between 18 and 35 years old in good health. Some clones in this sample may be carry-over from other donors' samples. The chain has TRBV4-1 and TRBJ2-1, with 12 bases aligning to TRBD2. Sequenced input: naive CD4+ T cells from PBMCs. Subset described: CD45RA+ positively selected. The CDR3 region has the DNA TGCGCCAGCAGCCCAACGATGACTAGCGGGAGATACAATGAGCAGTTCTTC. Translating gives CASSPTMTSGRYNEQFF.